The text below deals with one TCR beta chain. The data were produced by immunoSEQ multiplex PCR, yet TCRdb's version contains in-frame clones alone and is incomplete. The sample records some 230,000 clones, 86% being singletons. This sample was included in a study of blood T cell repertoires in COVID-19. Study summary: Samples came from the United States, Italy and Spain, spanning acute and convalescent COVID-19. T cells, B-cell-depleted T cells, or PBMCs supplied cDNA or gDNA.

Trimming shortened V by 5 bases and J by 1 base, and 8 bases separated the two germline ends. Germline-derived CDR1 and CDR2 are MNHEY and SMNVEV (reference sequence). The CDR3 has 14 residues. This receptor was taken from a man in his thirties or forties who had recovered from COVID-19. The chain links TRBV27 to TRBJ2-2, with D possibly matching TRBD1 (5 bases). Input material: peripheral blood. CDR3 in DNA: TGTGCCAGCAGTCCTCAGGGGAACACCGGGGAGCTGTTTTTT. This gives the protein CASSPQGNTGELFF.